What follows are 19 T cell receptor beta chains derived from one specimen sequenced in a study of blood T cell repertoires in COVID-19. Generated by immunoSEQ multiplex PCR, the TCRdb table keeps only in-frame clones and is missing some. This table holds 130,000 to 150,000 clones, approximately 80% found once. Material for sequencing was peripheral blood. These receptors all come from a man between 60 and 70 years old with active or convalescent COVID-19.

V gene TRBV7-9 combines with J gene TRBJ1-5; no definite D call. V gave up 5 bases and J gave up 0 bases, with 8 bases separating them. The CDR3 runs to 14 residues. CDR1 SEHNR and CDR2 FQNEAQ come from the germline V gene (reference sequence). For the CDR3, the DNA is TGTGCCAGCAGCCTCTCACATAGCAATCAGCCCCAGCATTTT. Translated, it gives CASSLSHSNQPQHF.

V usage is TRBV5-4 and J usage is TRBJ1-1, with TRBD1 as a possible D gene (5 bases). CDR1 and CDR2 (germline): SGHNT, YYREEE (reference sequence). V gave up 4 bases and J gave up 4 bases, with 11 bases separating them. CDR3 length equals 13 residues. The CDR3 bases are TGTGCCAGCAGCCTTCGGGGGGGCACTGAAGCTTTCTTT. Amino acids: CASSLRGGTEAFF.

The chain uses TRBV7-2 and TRBJ2-5; possibly TRBD2 for D (6 bases). Germline CDR1 reads SGHTA; CDR2 reads FQGNSA. V shed 5 bases and J shed 5 bases, with 18 bases lying between them. The CDR3 is 15 amino acids. The DNA of the CDR3 is TGTGCCAGCAGCGCCCCCGGGACTGGGGCGGAGACCCAGTACTTC. Protein product: CASSAPGTGAETQYF.

This sequence joins TRBV9 and TRBJ2-2; weak D call: TRBD1 (5 bases). V shed 3 bases and J shed 3 bases, with 15 bases lying between them. CDR1 and CDR2 from the germline V gene are SGDLS and YYNGEE. The CDR3 runs to 16 residues. The CDR3 nucleotides read TGTGCCAGCAGCGCCGTCGGCAGGGCCGACACCGGGGAGCTGTTTTTT. As protein: CASSAVGRADTGELFF.

This clone occurred many times. This chain connects TRBV6-5 to TRBJ2-5; 8 nucleotides align to TRBD2. The CDR3 is made up of 14 amino acids. Germline CDR1 MNHEY, CDR2 SVGAGI. V shed 7 bases, J shed 5 bases, and the junction held 9 bases outside the gene matches. The CDR3: CASNRREGRETQYF. The CDR3 coding sequence is TGTGCCAGCAACAGACGGGAGGGTCGGGAGACCCAGTACTTC.

V is TRBV5-4 and J is TRBJ2-7, with D possibly TRBD1 on 6 matching bases. CDR1 is SGHNT and CDR2 is YYREEE in the germline V gene (reference sequence). V lost 2 bases and J 5 bases, leaving 17 bases between the germline ends. This CDR3 region has 15 residues. CDR3 nucleotides: TGTGCCAGCAGCTTTCAAGGGGCAGGGGCCCACGAGCAGTACTTC. Protein: CASSFQGAGAHEQYF. The entire variable domain, with the rest obtained from reference TRBV5-4 and TRBJ2-7, is as follows: ETGVTQSPTHLIKTRGQQVTLRCSSQSGHNTVSWYQQALGQGPQFIFQYYREEENGRGNFPPRFSGLQFPNYSSELNVNALELDDSALYLCASSFQGAGAHEQYFGPGTRLTVT.

The chain has TRBV28 and TRBJ2-1; 7 positions match TRBD1. The V and J ends lost 6 bases and 9 bases, in that order; junction bases with no gene match: 11. Germline V gene lookup returns CDR1 MDHEN and CDR2 SYDVKM. CDR3 size: 14 residues. CDR3 region: CASRPGQMIGEQFF. The CDR3 DNA is TGTGCCAGCAGACCGGGACAGATGATAGGTGAGCAGTTCTTC.

The rearrangement uses TRBV9 and TRBJ2-5; D is possibly TRBD1 (6 bases). CDR1 and CDR2 from the germline V gene are SGDLS and YYNGEE. V lost 7 bases and J lost 8, with 21 bases in between. The CDR3 has 14 residues. The CDR3, as DNA: TGTGCCAGCCTCCGGGCAGGGGCGTCTCGCACCCAGTACTTC. Its protein product is CASLRAGASRTQYF. The variable domain in full, completed from reference TRBV9 and TRBJ2-5, reads DSGVTQTPKHLITATGQRVTLRCSPRSGDLSVYWYQQSLDQGLQFLIQYYNGEERAKGNILERFSAQQFPDLHSELNLSSLELGDSALYFCASLRAGASRTQYFGPGTRLLVL.

This clone has only one observation. The chain couples TRBV7-2 to TRBJ1-2, with D perhaps matching TRBD1 (6 bases). V gave up 7 bases and J gave up 8 bases, with 20 bases separating them. Germline V CDR1 and CDR2: SGHTA, FQGNSA. This CDR3 is built from 14 residues. Here the CDR3 reads CASTPSRGGRGYTF. CDR3 nucleotides: TGTGCCAGCACCCCCAGCAGGGGAGGGCGAGGCTACACCTTC.

V gene TRBV4-1 combines with J gene TRBJ2-2, with a possible D match to TRBD1 (5 bases). The CDR3 runs 16 residues. Germline CDR1 reads MGHRA; CDR2 reads YSYEKL. Trimming left V 1 base short and J 3 bases short, with 12 bases between. The CDR3 spells CASSQASQGYTGELFF. The CDR3 nucleotides read TGCGCCAGCAGCCAAGCGAGCCAGGGCTACACCGGGGAGCTGTTTTTT.

The CDR3: CAWAKPRGTGEKLFF. The CDR3 bases are TGTGCCTGGGCCAAACCCAGGGGCACAGGTGAAAAACTGTTTTTT. The chain employs TRBV30 and TRBJ1-4; D is possibly TRBD1 (6 bases). Trimming cost V 5 bases and J 7 bases, with 20 bases left between them. In germline, CDR1 is GTSNPN, CDR2 SVGIG (reference sequence). This CDR3 contains 15 residues.

The rearrangement links TRBV5-5 to TRBJ1-2; D may be TRBD1 (6 bases). CDR1 is SGHKS, CDR2 YYEKEE, per germline (reference sequence). This CDR3 region has 14 residues. The V gene lost 4 bases and the J gene lost 3 bases, with 13 bases spanning the gap. The chain's CDR3 is CASSPTGSDYGYTF. CDR3 DNA: TGTGCCAGCAGCCCAACAGGGTCGGACTATGGCTACACCTTC.

V usage is TRBV18 and J usage is TRBJ1-1; D might be TRBD1 (5 bases). V was clipped by 4 bases and J by 1 base, with 7 bases between them. Per germline, CDR1 KGHSH and CDR2 LQKENI. The CDR3 runs 13 residues. CDR3 protein: CASSLGANTEAFF. The CDR3 coding sequence is TGTGCCAGCTCACTAGGGGCGAACACTGAAGCTTTCTTT.

The V call is TRBV20-1, the J call TRBJ1-1; D gene ambiguous. Looked up from germline, CDR1 is DFQATT and CDR2 is SNEGSKA (reference sequence). The CDR3 spans 16 residues. V gave up 3 bases and J gave up 1 base, with 18 bases separating them. DNA for the CDR3: TGCAGTGCTAGTGGGCGGGGAAGCGTTCAGAACACTGAAGCTTTCTTT. Its protein product is CSASGRGSVQNTEAFF.

The chain has TRBV30 and TRBJ2-5, with 11 bases matching TRBD2. The ends lost 0 bases at V and 1 base at J; junction bases unmatched: 4. The CDR3 runs 16 residues. Per the germline V gene, CDR1 is GTSNPN and CDR2 is SVGIG (reference sequence). The chain's CDR3 is CAWSVPGTSGQETQYF. Here the CDR3 DNA reads TGTGCCTGGAGTGTACCCGGGACTAGCGGCCAAGAGACCCAGTACTTC.

This chain joins TRBV4-3 and TRBJ2-1; D may be TRBD2 (6 bases). This CDR3 has 14 residues. The ends were cut back, 0 bases at V and 10 bases at J, with 13 bases in the middle. Germline assignment: CDR1 LGHNA and CDR2 YSLEER. This chain's CDR3 is CASSQDAAGIEQFF. In DNA, the CDR3 is TGCGCCAGCAGCCAAGATGCGGCGGGGATCGAGCAGTTCTTC.

The chain carries TRBV2 and TRBJ2-5; 8 bases are shared with TRBD2. Germline CDR1 and CDR2: SNHLY and FYNNEI. The CDR3 runs to 17 residues. The J segment lost 1 base and the V segment lost 4 bases, leaving 11 bases of the junction unmatched. CDR3 nucleotides: TGTGCCAGCAGTGGTGGTAGCGGGAATTCTCCCCAAGAGACCCAGTACTTC. Its protein product is CASSGGSGNSPQETQYF.

The chain recombines TRBV19 with TRBJ2-1; 14 bases fit TRBD2. V gave up 5 bases and J gave up 7 bases; unmatched junction bases: 13. Germline V CDR1 and CDR2: LNHDA, SQIVND (reference sequence). There are 18 residues in the CDR3. The CDR3 bases are TGTGCCAGTAGTTCTCCCCAAGGGGGACTAGCGGGAGTTAATGAGCAGTTCTTC. Encoded protein: CASSSPQGGLAGVNEQFF. The whole variable domain, filled in from reference TRBV19 and TRBJ2-1, reads DGGITQSPKYLFRKEGQNVTLSCEQNLNHDAMYWYRQDPGQGLRLIYYSQIVNDFQKGDIAEGYSVSREKKESFPLTVTSAQKNPTAFYLCASSSPQGGLAGVNEQFFGPGTRLTVL.

This clone showed up just once. The rearrangement links TRBV11-2 to TRBJ2-3; D perhaps matches TRBD2 (5 bases). Looked up from germline, CDR1 is SGHAT and CDR2 is FQNNGV. There are 13 residues in the CDR3. Trimming removed 0 bases from V and 8 bases from J, with 9 bases in between. Here the CDR3 DNA reads TGTGCCAGCAGCTTAGATAGGACTTCTACGCAGTATTTT. Its protein is CASSLDRTSTQYF.